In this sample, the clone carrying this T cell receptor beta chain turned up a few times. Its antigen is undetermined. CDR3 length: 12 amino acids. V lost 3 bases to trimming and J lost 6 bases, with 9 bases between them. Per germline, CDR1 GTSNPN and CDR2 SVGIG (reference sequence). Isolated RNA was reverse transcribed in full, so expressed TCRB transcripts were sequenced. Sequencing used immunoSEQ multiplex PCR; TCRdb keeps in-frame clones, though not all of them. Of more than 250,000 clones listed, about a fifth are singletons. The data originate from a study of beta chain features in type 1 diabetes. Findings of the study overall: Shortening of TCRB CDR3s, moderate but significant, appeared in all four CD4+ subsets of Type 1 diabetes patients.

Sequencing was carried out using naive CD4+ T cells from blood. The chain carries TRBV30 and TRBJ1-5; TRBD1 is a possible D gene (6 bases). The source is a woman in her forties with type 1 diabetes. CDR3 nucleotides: TGTGCCTGGAGCCAACAGGGTCAGCCCCAGCATTTT. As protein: CAWSQQGQPQHF.